The 14 T cell receptor beta chains below were found in one sample sequenced in a study of Ad26.COV2.S vaccination and SARS-CoV-2 variants. Regarding treatment: around 19 received Ad26.COV2.S at low or high dose, single or two shots; about five received placebo; per-sample allocation not given. The samples were gathered on day 63 after the first injection of vaccine or placebo. Sequenced by immunoSEQ multiplex PCR; TCRdb stores in-frame clones only, minus some. The top ten hold just under 7.5% of the sample, which has hundreds of thousands of clones, 83% seen once. The starting material was peripheral blood, obtained in a trial of Ad26.COV2.S vaccine versus placebo. The source is a person aged 18-65 years who received the Ad26.COV2.S COVID-19 vaccine or a placebo.

A few counts support this clone. The chain couples TRBV7-9 to TRBJ2-7; D unclear. Germline values: CDR1 SEHNR, CDR2 FQNEAQ (reference sequence). The CDR3 runs 11 residues. V dropped 8 bases and J dropped 2 bases, with 7 bases sitting between them. CDR3 residues: CASQKAYEQYF. The DNA of the CDR3 is TGTGCCAGCCAAAAGGCCTACGAGCAGTACTTC.

V gene TRBV10-1 combines with J gene TRBJ2-2; TRBD2 matches 11 bases. CDR3 length: 19 residues. Germline CDR1 reads WNHNN; CDR2 reads SYGVQD (reference sequence). J was trimmed by 5 bases and V by 0 bases; bases with no gene match: 11. The CDR3 bases are TGCGCCAGCAGTGAGTCGATCCCTAGCGGGGGGACTCCAACCGGGGAGCTGTTTTTT. Translating gives CASSESIPSGGTPTGELFF.

As regards this clone: Other DNA sequences in the sample encode the same CDR3. The chain joins TRBV7-9 to TRBJ2-5; D uncertain. The CDR3 is 11 amino acids. Germline-derived CDR1 and CDR2 are SEHNR and FQNEAQ (reference sequence). V lost 5 bases to trimming and J lost 5 bases, with 6 bases between them. The CDR3 reads CASSQSETQYF. CDR3 DNA sequence: TGTGCCAGCAGCCAAAGTGAGACCCAGTACTTC.

J is TRBJ2-7 and V is TRBV29-1; the match to TRBD1 covers 7 bases. There are 12 residues in the CDR3. Losses at the gene ends were 6 bases for V and 0 bases for J; bases not matched to a gene: 2. CDR1 is SQVTM, CDR2 ANQGSEA, per germline. The CDR3 reads CSVTGISYEQYF. CDR3 sequence (DNA): TGCAGCGTGACAGGGATCTCCTACGAGCAGTACTTC.

The J gene is TRBJ2-3, the V gene TRBV7-3, with TRBD2 identical over 10 bases. This CDR3 comprises 16 residues. The trim removed 5 bases at V and 5 bases at J, leaving 10 bases unmatched. Germline CDR1 reads SGHTA; CDR2 reads FQGTGA. The CDR3: CASSVGIAGGEDTQYF. For the CDR3, the DNA is TGTGCCAGCAGCGTAGGGATAGCGGGAGGAGAAGATACGCAGTATTTT.

Remarks on this clone: Additional DNA sequences in this sample encode the identical CDR3. This rearrangement joins TRBV9 to TRBJ2-2; D is unclear. The V gene's germline CDR1 is SGDLS and CDR2 YYNGEE. The germline V and J ends were trimmed by 0 bases and 7 bases, with 4 bases remaining between them. The CDR3 runs 12 residues. The CDR3 is CASSVGFGELFF. The CDR3 nucleotides are TGTGCCAGCAGCGTAGGGTTCGGGGAGCTGTTTTTT.

This chain joins TRBV10-3 and TRBJ2-7; maybe TRBD2 (6 bases). Between the trimmed V and J ends, which lost 7 bases and 9 bases, there was a span of 16 bases. The germline V gene encodes CDR1 ENHRY and CDR2 SYGVKD. CDR3 length: 12 amino acids. CDR3 bases: TGTGCCATCATGTTGGGGGACGGGGGGCAGTACTTC. Protein product: CAIMLGDGGQYF.

This rearrangement joins TRBV3-1 (or the pseudogene TRBV3-2) to TRBJ2-5, with D uncertain. Germline V gene data show CDR1 as LGHDT and CDR2 as YNNKEL (reference sequence). Trimming shortened V by 0 bases and J by 4 bases, and 9 bases separated the two germline ends. CDR3 size: 14 residues. Here the CDR3 DNA reads TGTGCCAGCAGCCAAGACAGCCGCGGAGAGACCCAGTACTTC. This codes for CASSQDSRGETQYF.

The V and J genes are TRBV27 and TRBJ1-2; D unresolved. There are 15 residues in the CDR3. V lost 0 bases and J lost 0, with 8 bases in between. Germline values: CDR1 MNHEY, CDR2 SMNVEV (reference sequence). DNA for the CDR3: TGTGCCAGCAGTTTATCGGCGGATTCTAACTATGGCTACACCTTC. It yields the protein CASSLSADSNYGYTF.

The V and J genes are TRBV6-2 or TRBV6-3 and TRBJ2-7; 10 nucleotides match TRBD2. This CDR3 is built from 17 residues. The germline gives CDR1 MNHEY, CDR2 SVGEGT. J gave up 0 bases and V 6 bases, and 11 bases lay outside the gene matches. The CDR3 reads CASSTSSSGSSSYEQYF. The DNA for the CDR3 is TGTGCCAGCAGCACGTCCTCTAGCGGGAGTAGCTCCTACGAGCAGTACTTC.

On this clone itself: The junction differs from germline at one of its ends, possibly a read error. The V and J genes are TRBV6-6 and TRBJ1-2; D is possibly TRBD1 (6 bases). The CDR3 has 13 residues. In germline, CDR1 is MNHNY, CDR2 SVGAGI (reference sequence). In DNA, the CDR3 is TGTGCCAGCAGTTGGGACATTAACAATGGCTACACCTTC. It encodes CASSWDINNGYTF.

The chain combines TRBV27 with TRBJ1-2, with 9 bases fitting TRBD1. CDR1 is MNHEY, CDR2 SMNVEV, per germline (reference sequence). The CDR3 extends over 16 amino acids. After removal of 6 bases from V and 6 bases from J, the junction contained 14 bases not matched to a gene. The CDR3 region has the DNA TGTGCCAGCAGGCGGACAGGGGTTATCTTGGGGGATGGCTACACCTTC. Translated: CASRRTGVILGDGYTF.

The chain joins TRBV6-6 to TRBJ2-7; the D gene is possibly TRBD2 (5 bases). Germline V gene data show CDR1 as MNHNY and CDR2 as SVGAGI (reference sequence). The V and J ends lost 4 bases and 6 bases respectively, with 10 bases between them. The CDR3 has 12 amino acids. The CDR3 region is CASSSSGSEQYF. CDR3 sequence (DNA): TGTGCCAGCAGTTCCTCGGGGTCCGAGCAGTACTTC.

This chain links TRBV6-6 with TRBJ1-1, with TRBD1 matching 7 bases. Trimming took 4 bases from V and 7 from J; bases not matched to a gene: 6. In germline, CDR1 is MNHNY, CDR2 SVGAGI (reference sequence). This CDR3 contains 13 residues. This chain's CDR3 is CASSFRDSYEAFF. The CDR3 region has the DNA TGTGCCAGCAGTTTCCGGGACAGCTATGAAGCTTTCTTT.